The T cell receptor beta chain under discussion was sequenced for a study of blood T cells in healthy people across ages. V lost 3 bases to trimming and J lost 5 bases, with 14 bases between them. This CDR3 has 15 amino acids. Germline V gene lookup returns CDR1 SGHTA and CDR2 FQGNSA. PCR was performed a second time for about 7 to 11 cycles using a sample-barcoded 5' primer and a J-beta primer mix. TCRdb reprocessed the 5' RACE reads via MiXCR and lists one record per CDR3 protein. The sample consists of just under 550,000 distinct CDR3 sequences, less than 25% of them appearing once. These same records also appear under a second study, on T cells of mothers and their children.

This clonotype originated in a boy younger than 18 in good health. Sequenced material: blood. The chain combines TRBV7-2 with TRBJ2-1, with D uncertain. CDR3 coding DNA: TGTGCCAGCAGCTTTGTCGATACTGGGAACAATGAGCAGTTCTTC. Translation gives CASSFVDTGNNEQFF.